One and the same sample provided the 9 T cell receptor beta chains below, sequenced in a study of cytomegalovirus exposure and HLA in healthy donors. PCR primers comprised 60 Vbeta and 13 Jbeta primers. Clones were read by immunoSEQ multiplex PCR, and TCRdb kept only the in-frame ones, dropping some. The table shows some 140,000 clones, with roughly 77% occurring only once. Sequencing was carried out using PBMCs. The receptors were sampled from a female donor in good health and CMV-seronegative.

The genes are TRBV5-6 and TRBJ1-2; D ambiguous. From germline, CDR1 is SGHDT and CDR2 YYEEEE. The CDR3 loop spans 13 amino acids. Trimming removed 2 bases from V and 2 bases from J, with 7 bases in between. Here the CDR3 DNA reads TGTGCCAGCAGCTTACACAGCAACTATGGCTACACCTTC. This codes for CASSLHSNYGYTF.

This chain links TRBV5-1 with TRBJ2-2, with 9 nucleotides matching TRBD2. Trimming cost V 0 bases and J 3 bases; bases outside gene matches: 12. There are 19 residues in the CDR3. Germline V gene sequence: CDR1 SGHRS, CDR2 YFSETQ. The DNA for the CDR3 is TGCGCCAGCAGCTTGGGGGCTAGCGGGACGTTTTTGTACACCGGGGAGCTGTTTTTT. Its translation: CASSLGASGTFLYTGELFF.

V and J are TRBV5-3 and TRBJ1-2; 9 bases are shared with TRBD1. TRBV5-3 is filed as an ORF, its function uncertain. The trim removed 3 bases at V and 6 bases at J, leaving 12 bases unmatched. This CDR3 is built from 16 residues. Written as DNA, the CDR3 is TGTGCCAGAAGCTCACCACCGGGACAGGGTCTTCATGGCTACACCTTC. As protein: CARSSPPGQGLHGYTF.

The chain couples TRBV7-2 to TRBJ2-7, with D unresolved. Germline CDR1 and CDR2: SGHTA and FQGNSA. The length of the CDR3 is 14 residues. The germline V and J ends were trimmed by 3 bases and 2 bases, with 11 bases remaining between them. DNA of the CDR3: TGTGCCAGCAGCTTCCCGGGTTATACCTACGAGCAGTACTTC. It specifies CASSFPGYTYEQYF.

V usage is TRBV10-1 and J usage is TRBJ2-1; 10 bases agree with TRBD2. The V segment lost 2 bases and the J segment 0 bases; nucleotides outside the gene matches: 4. Germline CDR1 reads WNHNN; CDR2 reads SYGVQD (reference sequence). The CDR3 consists of 17 residues. The CDR3 is CASSEKREGSSYNEQFF. CDR3 nucleotides: TGCGCCAGCAGTGAGAAGCGGGAGGGTAGCTCCTACAATGAGCAGTTCTTC.

The V gene is TRBV13, the J gene TRBJ1-5, with no clear D. Trimming cost V 8 bases and J 1 base, with 9 bases left between them. The CDR3 runs 13 residues. CDR1 and CDR2 (germline): PRHDT, FYEKMQ (reference sequence). This CDR3 is CASHRGSNQPQHF. CDR3 bases: TGTGCCAGCCACCGGGGAAGCAATCAGCCCCAGCATTTT.

This chain uses TRBV7-2 with TRBJ2-1; D perhaps matches TRBD1 (5 bases). From germline, CDR1 is SGHTA and CDR2 FQGNSA. The CDR3 consists of 12 residues. Trimming shortened V by 6 bases and J by 11 bases, and 14 bases separated the two germline ends. The CDR3 nucleotides read TGTGCCAGCAGGCCTGGGGCCGGAAAGCAGTTCTTC. The encoded protein is CASRPGAGKQFF.

The rearrangement uses TRBV7-2 and TRBJ1-2; TRBD1 is a possible D gene (5 bases). The germline CDR1 and CDR2 sequences are SGHTA and FQGNSA. CDR3 length: 14 amino acids. V was clipped by 5 bases and J by 1 base, with 11 bases between them. In DNA form, the CDR3 reads TGTGCCAGCAGCCGACCAGGGCTTAACTATGGCTACACCTTC. It yields the protein CASSRPGLNYGYTF.

The V and J genes are TRBV7-3 and TRBJ1-1; D unclear. CDR3 length: 13 amino acids. The germline V gene encodes CDR1 SGHTA and CDR2 FQGTGA. V lost 4 bases and J lost 1, with 7 bases in between. CDR3 nucleotides: TGTGCCAGCAGCTCACAGCCGAACACTGAAGCTTTCTTT. Residues: CASSSQPNTEAFF. Supplemented by reference TRBV7-3 and TRBJ1-1, the full variable domain reads GAGVSQTPSNKVTEKGKYVELRCDPISGHTALYWYRQSLGQGPEFLIYFQGTGAADDSGLPNDRFFAVRPEGSVSTLKIQRTERGDSAVYLCASSSQPNTEAFFGQGTRLTVV.